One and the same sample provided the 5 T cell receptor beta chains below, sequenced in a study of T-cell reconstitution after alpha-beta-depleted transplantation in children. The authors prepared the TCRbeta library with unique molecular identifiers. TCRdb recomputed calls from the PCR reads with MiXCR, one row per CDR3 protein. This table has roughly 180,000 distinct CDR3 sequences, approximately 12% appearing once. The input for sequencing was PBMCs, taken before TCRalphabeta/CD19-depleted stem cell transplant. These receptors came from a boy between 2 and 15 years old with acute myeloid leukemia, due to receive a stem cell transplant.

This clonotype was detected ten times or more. For the CDR3, the DNA is TGTGCCAGCAGACTCGGGGGCCCCCTTTGGAATGAGCAGTTCTTC. It is translated as CASRLGGPLWNEQFF. V gene TRBV7-9 combines with J gene TRBJ2-1, with D perhaps TRBD1 or TRBD2 (6 bases each). The CDR3 spans 15 residues. V was trimmed by 6 bases and J by 7 bases, leaving 19 bases between them. Germline V CDR1 and CDR2: SEHNR, FQNEAQ (reference sequence). Drawing the rest from reference TRBV7-9 and TRBJ2-1, the complete variable domain is DTGVSQNPRHKITKRGQNVTFRCDPISEHNRLYWYRQTLGQGPEFLTYFQNEAQLEKSRLLSDRFSAERPKGSFSTLEIQRTEQGDSAMYLCASRLGGPLWNEQFFGPGTRLTVL.

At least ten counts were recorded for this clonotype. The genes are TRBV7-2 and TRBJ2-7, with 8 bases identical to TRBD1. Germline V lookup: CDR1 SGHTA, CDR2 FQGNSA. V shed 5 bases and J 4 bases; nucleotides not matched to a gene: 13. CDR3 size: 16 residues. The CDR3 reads CASSPSPDRAPYEQYV. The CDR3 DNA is TGTGCCAGCAGCCCGAGCCCGGACAGGGCGCCATACGAGCAGTACGTC.

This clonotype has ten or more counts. The CDR3 loop is CASSLSRWREGRYSYEQYF. In nucleotides, the CDR3 is TGTGCCAGCAGCTTAAGCCGGTGGCGGGAGGGCCGCTACTCCTACGAGCAGTACTTC. The chain carries TRBV7-2 and TRBJ2-7, with 9 bases that match TRBD2. V lost 2 bases and J lost 0; bases outside the gene matches: 14. The CDR3 extends over 19 amino acids. Looked up from germline, CDR1 is SGHTA and CDR2 is FQGNSA. The entire variable domain, with the rest obtained from reference TRBV7-2 and TRBJ2-7, is as follows: GAGVSQSPSNKVTEKGKDVELRCDPISGHTALYWYRQSLGQGLEFLIYFQGNSAPDKSGLPSDRFSAERTGGSVSTLTIQRTQQEDSAVYLCASSLSRWREGRYSYEQYFGPGTRLTVT.

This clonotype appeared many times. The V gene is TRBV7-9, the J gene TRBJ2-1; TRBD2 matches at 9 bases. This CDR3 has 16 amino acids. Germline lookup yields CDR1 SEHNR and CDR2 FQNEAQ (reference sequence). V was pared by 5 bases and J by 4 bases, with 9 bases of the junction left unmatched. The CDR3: CASSREGLARYNEQFF. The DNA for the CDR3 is TGTGCCAGCAGCCGGGAGGGACTAGCACGGTACAATGAGCAGTTCTTC.

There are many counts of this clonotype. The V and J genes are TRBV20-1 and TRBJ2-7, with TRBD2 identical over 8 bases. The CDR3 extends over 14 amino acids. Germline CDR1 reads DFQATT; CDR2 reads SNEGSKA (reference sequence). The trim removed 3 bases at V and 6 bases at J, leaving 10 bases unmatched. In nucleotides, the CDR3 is TGCAGTGCTAGGGCCGGGACTAGGACGTCCGAGCAGTACTTC. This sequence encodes CSARAGTRTSEQYF.